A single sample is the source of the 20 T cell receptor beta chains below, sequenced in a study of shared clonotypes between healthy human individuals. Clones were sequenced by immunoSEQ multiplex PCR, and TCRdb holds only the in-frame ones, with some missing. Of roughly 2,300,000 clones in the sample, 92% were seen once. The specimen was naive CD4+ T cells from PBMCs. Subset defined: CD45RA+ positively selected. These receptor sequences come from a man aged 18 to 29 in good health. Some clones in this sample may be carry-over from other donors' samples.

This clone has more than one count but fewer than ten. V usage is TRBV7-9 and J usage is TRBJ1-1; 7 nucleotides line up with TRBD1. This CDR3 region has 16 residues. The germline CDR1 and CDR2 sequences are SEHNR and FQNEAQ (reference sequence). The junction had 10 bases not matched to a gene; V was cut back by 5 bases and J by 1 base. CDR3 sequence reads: CASSARNRGRNTEAFF. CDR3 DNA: TGTGCCAGCAGCGCCCGAAACAGGGGACGGAACACTGAAGCTTTCTTT.

The CDR3 sequence is CASRDDRGFRSQHF. In DNA, the CDR3 is TGTGCCAGCAGAGACGACAGGGGCTTCAGAAGCCAGCATTTT. The genes are TRBV28 and TRBJ1-5; 8 bases are shared with TRBD1. J gave up 12 bases and V 6 bases, and 13 bases lay outside the gene matches. This CDR3 spans 14 amino acids. The germline V gene encodes CDR1 MDHEN and CDR2 SYDVKM.

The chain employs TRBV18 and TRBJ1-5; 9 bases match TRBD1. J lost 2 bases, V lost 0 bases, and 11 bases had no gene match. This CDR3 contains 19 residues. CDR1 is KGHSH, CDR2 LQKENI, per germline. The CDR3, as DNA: TGTGCCAGCTCACCACCGGGACAGGGCGCCGTTGGGGGCAATCAGCCCCAGCATTTT. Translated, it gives CASSPPGQGAVGGNQPQHF.

DNA of the CDR3: TGCAGCGTTAAGTGTCTTGCAGCCTCCGGAAACACCATATATTTT. Residues: CSVKCLAASGNTIYF. This sequence joins TRBV29-1 and TRBJ1-3; no reliable D call. The CDR3 is made up of 15 amino acids. The germline V gene has CDR1 SQVTM and CDR2 ANQGSEA. Trimming left V 5 bases short and J 4 bases short, with 18 bases between. The entire variable domain, with the rest obtained from reference TRBV29-1 and TRBJ1-3, is as follows: SAVISQKPSRDICQRGTSLTIQCQVDSQVTMMFWYRQQPGQSLTLIATANQGSEATYESGFVIDKFPISRPNLTFSTLTVSNMSPEDSSIYLCSVKCLAASGNTIYFGEGSWLTVV.

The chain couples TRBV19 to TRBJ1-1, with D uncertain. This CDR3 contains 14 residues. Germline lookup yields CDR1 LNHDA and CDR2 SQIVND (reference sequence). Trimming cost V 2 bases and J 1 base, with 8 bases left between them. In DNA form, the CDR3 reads TGTGCCAGTAGTATATTGTCCGAGAACACTGAAGCTTTCTTT. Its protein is CASSILSENTEAFF.

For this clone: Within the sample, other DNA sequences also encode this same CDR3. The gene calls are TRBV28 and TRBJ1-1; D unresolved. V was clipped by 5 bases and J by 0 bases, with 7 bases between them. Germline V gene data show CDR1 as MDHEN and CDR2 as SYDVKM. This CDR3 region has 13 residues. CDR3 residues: CASSGRMNTEAFF. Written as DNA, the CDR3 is TGTGCCAGCAGTGGACGCATGAACACTGAAGCTTTCTTT. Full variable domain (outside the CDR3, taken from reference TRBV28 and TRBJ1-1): DVKVTQSSRYLVKRTGEKVFLECVQDMDHENMFWYRQDPGLGLRLIYFSYDVKMKEKGDIPEGYSVSREKKERFSLILESASTNQTSMYLCASSGRMNTEAFFGQGTRLTVV.

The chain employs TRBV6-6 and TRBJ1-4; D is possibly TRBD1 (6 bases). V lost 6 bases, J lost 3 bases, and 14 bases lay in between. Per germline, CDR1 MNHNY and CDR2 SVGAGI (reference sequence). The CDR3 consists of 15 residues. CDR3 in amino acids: CASRHNRVSNEKLFF. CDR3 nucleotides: TGTGCCAGCAGACATAACAGGGTGTCTAATGAAAAACTGTTTTTT.

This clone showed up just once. CDR3 protein: CASLVSGGDEQYF. CDR3 in DNA: TGTGCCAGCCTGGTTTCGGGCGGGGACGAGCAGTACTTC. The chain couples TRBV6-1 to TRBJ2-7; D might be TRBD2 (6 bases). Germline CDR1 and CDR2: MNHNS and SASEGT. V was shortened by 8 bases and J by 5 bases, with 16 bases between the two germline ends. The CDR3 covers 13 residues.

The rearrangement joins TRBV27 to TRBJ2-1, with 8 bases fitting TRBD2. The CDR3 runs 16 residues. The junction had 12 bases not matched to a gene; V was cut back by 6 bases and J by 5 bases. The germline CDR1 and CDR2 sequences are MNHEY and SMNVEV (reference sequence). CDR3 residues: CASSRWVSGGDNEQFF. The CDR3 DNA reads TGTGCCAGCAGCAGATGGGTGTCCGGGGGGGACAATGAGCAGTTCTTC.

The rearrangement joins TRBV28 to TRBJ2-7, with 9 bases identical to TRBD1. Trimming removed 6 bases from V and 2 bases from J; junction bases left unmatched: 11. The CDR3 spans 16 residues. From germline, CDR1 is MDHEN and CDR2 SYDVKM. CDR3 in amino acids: CASSPTLGQGPYEQYF. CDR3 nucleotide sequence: TGTGCCAGCAGCCCTACCCTGGGACAGGGTCCCTACGAGCAGTACTTC.

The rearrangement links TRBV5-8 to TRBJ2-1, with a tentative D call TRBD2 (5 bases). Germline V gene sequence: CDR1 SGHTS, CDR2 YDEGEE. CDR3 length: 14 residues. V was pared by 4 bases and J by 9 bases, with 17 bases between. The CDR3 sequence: CASSLGQLEGEQFF. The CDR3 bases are TGTGCCAGCAGCCTTGGGCAGCTCGAGGGTGAGCAGTTCTTC.

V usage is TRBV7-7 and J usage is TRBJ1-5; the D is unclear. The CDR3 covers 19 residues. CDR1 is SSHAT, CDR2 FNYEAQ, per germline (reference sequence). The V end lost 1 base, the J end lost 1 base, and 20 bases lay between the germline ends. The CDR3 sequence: CASSLVPPSTLVSNQPQHF. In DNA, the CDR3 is TGTGCCAGCAGCTTAGTTCCTCCTTCCACCCTCGTCAGCAATCAGCCCCAGCATTTT.

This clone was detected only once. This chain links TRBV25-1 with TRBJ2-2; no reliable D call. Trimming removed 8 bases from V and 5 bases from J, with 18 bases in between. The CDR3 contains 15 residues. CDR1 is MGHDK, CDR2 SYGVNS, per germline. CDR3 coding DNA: TGTGCCAGCTCCAGCCTGCAGGCACAGACCGGGGAGCTGTTTTTT. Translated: CASSSLQAQTGELFF.

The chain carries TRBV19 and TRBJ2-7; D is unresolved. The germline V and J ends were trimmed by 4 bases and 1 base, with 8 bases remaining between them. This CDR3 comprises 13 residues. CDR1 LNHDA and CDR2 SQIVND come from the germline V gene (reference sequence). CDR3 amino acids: CASSKDGSYEQYF. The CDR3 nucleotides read TGTGCCAGTAGTAAGGACGGATCCTACGAGCAGTACTTC.

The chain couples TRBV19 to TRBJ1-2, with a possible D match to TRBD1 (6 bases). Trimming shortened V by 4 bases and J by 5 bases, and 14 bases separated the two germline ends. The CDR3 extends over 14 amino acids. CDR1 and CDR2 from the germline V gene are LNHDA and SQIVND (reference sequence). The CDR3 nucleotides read TGTGCCAGTAGTAGAACAGGGTTTTCGTATGGCTACACCTTC. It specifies CASSRTGFSYGYTF.

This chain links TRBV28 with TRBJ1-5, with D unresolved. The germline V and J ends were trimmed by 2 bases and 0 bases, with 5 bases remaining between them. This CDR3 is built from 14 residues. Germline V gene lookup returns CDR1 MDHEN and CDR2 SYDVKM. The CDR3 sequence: CASSLAGSNQPQHF. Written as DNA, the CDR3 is TGTGCCAGCAGTTTAGCCGGTAGCAATCAGCCCCAGCATTTT.

The CDR3 nucleotides read TGTGCCAGCTCACCTCTTGACTATAAAGAGACCCAGTACTTC. This encodes CASSPLDYKETQYF. The V gene is TRBV18, the J gene TRBJ2-5; perhaps TRBD2 as D (5 bases). Germline V gene data show CDR1 as KGHSH and CDR2 as LQKENI. The CDR3 consists of 14 residues. Trimming removed 3 bases from V and 3 bases from J, with 11 bases in between.

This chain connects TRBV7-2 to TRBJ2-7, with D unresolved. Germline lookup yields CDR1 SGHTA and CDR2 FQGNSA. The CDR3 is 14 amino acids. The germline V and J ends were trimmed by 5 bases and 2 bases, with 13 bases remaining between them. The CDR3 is CASSRSTNPYEQYF. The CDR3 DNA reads TGTGCCAGCAGCAGGAGTACAAACCCCTACGAGCAGTACTTC.

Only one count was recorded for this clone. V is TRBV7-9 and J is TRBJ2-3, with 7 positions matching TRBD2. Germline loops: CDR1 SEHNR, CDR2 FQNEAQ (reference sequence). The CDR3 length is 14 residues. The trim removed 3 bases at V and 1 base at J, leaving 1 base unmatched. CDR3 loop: CASSFREGTDTQYF. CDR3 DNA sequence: TGTGCCAGCAGCTTTCGGGAGGGCACAGATACGCAGTATTTT.

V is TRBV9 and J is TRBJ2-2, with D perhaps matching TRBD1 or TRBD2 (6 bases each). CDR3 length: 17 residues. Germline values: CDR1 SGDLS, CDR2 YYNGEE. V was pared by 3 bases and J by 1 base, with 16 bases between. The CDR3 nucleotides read TGTGCCAGCAGCGGCTTTGCGCGGGACATGAACACCGGGGAGCTGTTTTTT. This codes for CASSGFARDMNTGELFF.